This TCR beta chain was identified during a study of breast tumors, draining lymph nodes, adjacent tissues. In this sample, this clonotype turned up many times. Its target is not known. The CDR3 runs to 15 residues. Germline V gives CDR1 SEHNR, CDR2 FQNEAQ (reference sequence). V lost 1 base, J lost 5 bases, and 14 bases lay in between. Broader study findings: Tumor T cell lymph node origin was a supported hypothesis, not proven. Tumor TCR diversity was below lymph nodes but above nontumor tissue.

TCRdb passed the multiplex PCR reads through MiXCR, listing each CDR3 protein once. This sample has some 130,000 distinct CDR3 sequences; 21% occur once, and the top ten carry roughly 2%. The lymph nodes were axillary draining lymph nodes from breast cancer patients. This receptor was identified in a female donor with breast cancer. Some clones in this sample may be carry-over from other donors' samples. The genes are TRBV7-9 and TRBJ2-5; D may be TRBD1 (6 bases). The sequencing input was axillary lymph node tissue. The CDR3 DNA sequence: TGTGCCAGCAGCTTAGGGCAGGGGAGAGGGGAGACCCAGTACTTC. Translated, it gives CASSLGQGRGETQYF. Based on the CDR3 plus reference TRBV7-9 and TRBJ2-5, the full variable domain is DTGVSQNPRHKITKRGQNVTFRCDPISEHNRLYWYRQTLGQGPEFLTYFQNEAQLEKSRLLSDRFSAERPKGSFSTLEIQRTEQGDSAMYLCASSLGQGRGETQYFGPGTRLLVL.